The 15 T cell receptor beta chains reported below all come from one sample, sequenced in a study of healthy donors' naive CD4 and CD8 T cells. Each TCR library used 500 ng of total RNA and a linear amplification protocol. Each CDR3 protein is one row after TCRdb ran MiXCR on the reads. The repertoire holds approximately 180,000 distinct CDR3 sequences, with over 60% as singletons. Sequenced sample: naive CD4+ and CD8+ T cells sorted from blood, pooled from several donors. These receptors came from a pool of human donors in good health; the sample pools cells from several healthy donors.

This chain connects TRBV30 to TRBJ2-7, with D maybe TRBD1 (5 bases). V shed 3 bases and J shed 2 bases, with 8 bases lying between them. Germline V gene lookup returns CDR1 GTSNPN and CDR2 SVGIG (reference sequence). The CDR3 sequence is 12 residues long. CDR3 sequence (DNA): TGTGCCTGGAGCCAGACAGCCTACGAGCAGTACTTC. This encodes CAWSQTAYEQYF.

The CDR3 reads CASSYQVLAGQFF. In DNA, the CDR3 is TGTGCCAGCTCCTACCAGGTGTTGGCAGGGCAGTTCTTC. This rearrangement joins TRBV6-6 to TRBJ2-1, with D unresolved. This CDR3 has 13 residues. Germline V gene sequence: CDR1 MNHNY, CDR2 SVGAGI (reference sequence). Trimming pared 8 bases from V and 12 bases from J, leaving 20 bases between.

As concerns this clonotype: A much larger clonotype is one base distant, so this may be a read error. The chain employs TRBV5-1 and TRBJ2-7; D is unclear. Per germline, CDR1 SGHRS and CDR2 YFSETQ. The CDR3 loop spans 14 amino acids. The CDR3 reads CASSLGLVSYKQYF. DNA of the CDR3: TGCGCCAGCAGCTTGGGGCTGGTCTCCTACAAGCAGTACTTC.

The gene calls are TRBV6-6 and TRBJ2-7; the match to TRBD2 covers 7 bases. This CDR3 comprises 12 residues. J lost 7 bases, V lost 8 bases, and 8 bases had no gene match. CDR1 and CDR2 from the germline V gene are MNHNY and SVGAGI (reference sequence). CDR3 nucleotide sequence: TGTGCCAGCCGATCTGGGGGAGGGGAGCAGTACTTC. This gives the protein CASRSGGGEQYF.

The J gene is TRBJ1-5, the V gene TRBV6-1; no clear D. The germline gives CDR1 MNHNS, CDR2 SASEGT. The CDR3 extends over 15 amino acids. V was clipped by 4 bases and J by 5 bases, with 15 bases between them. Written as DNA, the CDR3 is TGTGCCAGCAGTGTCAAAACCTCGAAGGATCAGCCCCAGCATTTT. Its translation: CASSVKTSKDQPQHF.

This clonotype was observed a handful of times. The chain couples TRBV6-5 to TRBJ2-2, with D hard to call. The length of the CDR3 is 13 residues. Germline values: CDR1 MNHEY, CDR2 SVGAGI. V shed 2 bases and J shed 3 bases, with 4 bases lying between them. The CDR3 protein is CASSYPHTGELFF. The CDR3 coding sequence is TGTGCCAGCAGTTACCCCCACACCGGGGAGCTGTTTTTT.

The J gene is TRBJ2-1, the V gene TRBV5-4; 9 bases are shared with TRBD2. Per the germline V gene, CDR1 is SGHNT and CDR2 is YYREEE (reference sequence). V shed 4 bases, J shed 7 bases, and the junction held 9 bases outside the gene matches. This CDR3 comprises 15 residues. The DNA for the CDR3 is TGTGCCAGCAGCGTAGACGGGACTAGCAGGAATGAGCAGTTCTTC. Residues: CASSVDGTSRNEQFF.

This chain connects TRBV28 to TRBJ1-1, with no clear D. CDR3 size: 16 residues. Trimming pared 3 bases from V and 5 bases from J, leaving 19 bases between. In germline, CDR1 is MDHEN, CDR2 SYDVKM. CDR3 sequence reads: CASSFSSKEGGTEAFF. CDR3 coding DNA: TGTGCCAGCAGTTTCAGTTCGAAGGAGGGAGGAACTGAAGCTTTCTTT.

The chain combines TRBV29-1 with TRBJ1-2, with 7 bases that match TRBD1. V trimming: 2 bases; J trimming: 3 bases; junction bases outside the gene matches: 9. Germline CDR1 reads SQVTM; CDR2 reads ANQGSEA. The CDR3 consists of 15 residues. CDR3 DNA: TGCAGCGTTGAAAGCTGGCAAGGGGGCGACTATGGCTACACCTTC. It is translated as CSVESWQGGDYGYTF.

This sequence joins TRBV5-4 and TRBJ2-3; maybe TRBD1 (5 bases). The CDR3 loop spans 17 amino acids. V gave up 2 bases and J gave up 0 bases, with 16 bases separating them. Germline V gives CDR1 SGHNT, CDR2 YYREEE (reference sequence). The chain's CDR3 is CASSLKAGIGSTDTQYF. CDR3 in DNA: TGTGCCAGCAGCTTAAAGGCAGGGATAGGGAGCACAGATACGCAGTATTTT.

This chain connects TRBV6-5 to TRBJ1-3; 8 nucleotides align to TRBD1. The junction had 5 bases not matched to a gene; V was cut back by 6 bases and J by 4 bases. Germline-derived CDR1 and CDR2 are MNHEY and SVGAGI. This CDR3 is built from 14 residues. CDR3 residues: CASSLRTGGNTIYF. CDR3 DNA sequence: TGTGCCAGCAGCCTCCGGACAGGGGGAAACACCATATATTTT.

The chain carries TRBV5-1 and TRBJ2-3; 8 bases match TRBD2. Trimming at V came to 1 base and at J to 6 bases, leaving 4 bases not matched to a gene. The CDR3 is 14 residues long. Germline V CDR1 and CDR2: SGHRS, YFSETQ. DNA for the CDR3: TGCGCCAGCAGCTTGACTAGCGGCCCCGATACGCAGTATTTT. Its protein product is CASSLTSGPDTQYF.

The chain recombines TRBV15 with TRBJ2-3, with a weak D call TRBD1 (5 bases). Germline V lookup: CDR1 LNHNV, CDR2 YYDKDF (reference sequence). V lost 3 bases, J lost 6 bases, and 13 bases lay in between. CDR3 length: 14 amino acids. Here the CDR3 DNA reads TGTGCCACCAGCAGGGTCGGCCAGGGTGATACGCAGTATTTT. Translated, it gives CATSRVGQGDTQYF. The full variable domain, its missing parts supplied by reference TRBV15 and TRBJ2-3, is DAMVIQNPRYQVTQFGKPVTLSCSQTLNHNVMYWYQQKSSQAPKLLFHYYDKDFNNEADTPDNFQSRRPNTSFCFLDIRSPGLGDTAMYLCATSRVGQGDTQYFGPGTRLTVL.

The rearrangement uses TRBV4-2 and TRBJ2-1, with 8 nucleotides matching TRBD2. CDR1 LGHNA and CDR2 YNFKEQ come from the germline V gene. The J segment lost 0 bases and the V segment lost 0 bases, leaving 16 bases of the junction unmatched. This CDR3 region has 21 residues. The CDR3 nucleotides read TGTGCCAGCAGCCAAGAGCGGGGGGAGGTTAGCCCCCTGAGCTCCTACAATGAGCAGTTCTTC. Translation gives CASSQERGEVSPLSSYNEQFF.

This chain connects TRBV19 to TRBJ1-6, with 7 bases lining up with TRBD1. This CDR3 contains 14 residues. J lost 5 bases, V lost 7 bases, and 5 bases had no gene match. The germline CDR1 and CDR2 sequences are LNHDA and SQIVND (reference sequence). CDR3 sequence reads: CASKKGQNNSPLHF. The CDR3, as DNA: TGTGCCAGTAAGAAGGGACAGAATAATTCACCCCTCCACTTT.